The source of this TCR beta chain is a study of PD-L1 blockade in urothelial cancer. At the level of the study: Males with bladder-origin urothelial cancer constituted about 85% of the roughly 29 patients. In terms of prior chemotherapy, patients had received 0 to 3 regimens. There were a median of approximately 150,000 T cells in blood samples.

Each PCR reaction had synthetic TCR analog templates spiked into it. The table came from immunoSEQ multiplex PCR; TCRdb's copy has only in-frame clones and leaves some out. The sample contains 46,000 or so clones, 70% to 90% of which appear only once. Germline V lookup: CDR1 LGHNA, CDR2 YNFKEQ. Trimming stripped 0 bases from V and 1 base from J, with 13 bases between. This CDR3 is 17 amino acids long. The chain carries TRBV4-2 and TRBJ1-3; D unclear. The sequences come from PBMCs, collected around atezolizumab (anti-PD-L1) treatment. This clonotype was sampled from a man aged 60 to 75 with urothelial cancer. The CDR3 spells CASSQDFGRRSGNTIYF. The CDR3 DNA reads TGTGCCAGCAGCCAAGATTTTGGTAGGAGGTCTGGAAACACCATATATTTT.